This TCR beta chain was sequenced for a study of blood T cell repertoires in COVID-19. Study-wide context: COVID-19 samples from acute and convalescent phases originated in the United States, Italy and Spain. Sample material is recorded as cDNA or gDNA derived from T cells, B-cell-depleted T cells, or PBMCs.

Study processing details: Quantification of nucleated cells was approximated via reference gene primer amplification. Produced via immunoSEQ multiplex PCR; TCRdb's table is partial and in-frame only. The V and J calls and the clone size are those of that table, but D and trimming were determined from the DNA. The sample lists some 70,000 clones, around 85% occurring once. The CDR3 is 13 residues long. V shed 4 bases and J shed 4 bases, with 10 bases lying between them. The gene calls are TRBV12-3 or TRBV12-4 and TRBJ1-2; D not resolved. The source material was peripheral blood. The receptor was isolated from a woman aged 55-70 years with acute or convalescent COVID-19. Written as DNA, the CDR3 is TGTGCCAGCAGTTGGGAGGGAGGCTATGGCTACACCTTC. Protein product: CASSWEGGYGYTF.